The TCR beta chain described here comes from a study of blood T cell repertoires in COVID-19. About the research overall: COVID-19 samples from acute and convalescent phases originated in the United States, Italy and Spain. In each case, the material was cDNA or gDNA derived from T cells, B-cell-depleted T cells, or PBMCs.

TCRdb's copy holds only in-frame clones and misses some; the assay was immunoSEQ multiplex PCR. The repertoire holds about 60,000 clones, with just over 85% as singletons. V lost 4 bases, J lost 0 bases, and 2 bases stayed unmatched. Germline V gives CDR1 SGHNT, CDR2 YYREEE (reference sequence). The CDR3 is made up of 16 amino acids. The chain couples TRBV5-4 to TRBJ2-7; 15 nucleotides agree with TRBD2. This receptor was identified in a human donor in a cohort sampled during active COVID-19. Specimen: peripheral blood. DNA of the CDR3: TGTGCCAGCAGCCGGACTAGCGGGAGGGGCTCCTACGAGCAGTACTTC. Amino acids: CASSRTSGRGSYEQYF. The whole variable domain, filled in from reference TRBV5-4 and TRBJ2-7, reads ETGVTQSPTHLIKTRGQQVTLRCSSQSGHNTVSWYQQALGQGPQFIFQYYREEENGRGNFPPRFSGLQFPNYSSELNVNALELDDSALYLCASSRTSGRGSYEQYFGPGTRLTVT.